Reported below is one T cell receptor (beta chain). Clones were read by immunoSEQ multiplex PCR, and TCRdb kept only the in-frame ones, dropping some. This sample has 56,000 or so clones, with 75% to 95% found just once. This record comes from a study of T cell changes during pregnancy in multiple sclerosis. J was trimmed by 9 bases and V by 4 bases; bases with no gene match: 5. The V gene's germline CDR1 is SNHLY and CDR2 FYNNEI. This CDR3 comprises 14 residues. The receptor was derived from a female donor in good health, enrolled as a control in a pregnancy study. The specimen comprised peripheral blood, sampled in the first trimester of pregnancy. The V gene is TRBV2, the J gene TRBJ1-6, with 8 nucleotides matching TRBD1. As DNA, the CDR3 is TGTGCCAGCAGTGTAAGACAGGGGTTTTCACCCCTCCACTTT. Translated: CASSVRQGFSPLHF.